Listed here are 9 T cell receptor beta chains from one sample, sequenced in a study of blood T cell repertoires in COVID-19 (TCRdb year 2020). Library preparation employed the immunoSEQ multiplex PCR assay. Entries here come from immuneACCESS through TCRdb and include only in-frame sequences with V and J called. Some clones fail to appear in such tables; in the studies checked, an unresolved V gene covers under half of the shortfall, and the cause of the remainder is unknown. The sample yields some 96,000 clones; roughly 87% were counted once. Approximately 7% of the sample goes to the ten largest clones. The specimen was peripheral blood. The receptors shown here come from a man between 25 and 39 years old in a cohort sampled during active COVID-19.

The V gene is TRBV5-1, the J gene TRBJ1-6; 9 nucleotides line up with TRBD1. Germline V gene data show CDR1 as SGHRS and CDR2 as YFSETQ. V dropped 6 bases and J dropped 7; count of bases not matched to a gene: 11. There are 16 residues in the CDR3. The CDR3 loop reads CASTGTPGQGNSPLHF. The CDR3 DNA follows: TGCGCCAGCACAGGCACTCCGGGACAGGGCAATTCACCCCTCCACTTT. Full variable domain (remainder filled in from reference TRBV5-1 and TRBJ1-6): KAGVTQTPRYLIKTRGQQVTLSCSPISGHRSVSWYQQTPGQGLQFLFEYFSETQRNKGNFPGRFSGRQFSNSRSEMNVSTLELGDSALYLCASTGTPGQGNSPLHFGNGTRLTVT.

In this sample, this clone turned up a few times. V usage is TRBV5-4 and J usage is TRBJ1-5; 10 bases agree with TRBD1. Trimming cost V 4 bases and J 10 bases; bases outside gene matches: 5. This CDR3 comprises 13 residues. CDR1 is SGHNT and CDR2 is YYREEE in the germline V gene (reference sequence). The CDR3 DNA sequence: TGTGCCAGCAGCCTAGGACAGGGGGGACCCCAGCATTTT. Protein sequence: CASSLGQGGPQHF.

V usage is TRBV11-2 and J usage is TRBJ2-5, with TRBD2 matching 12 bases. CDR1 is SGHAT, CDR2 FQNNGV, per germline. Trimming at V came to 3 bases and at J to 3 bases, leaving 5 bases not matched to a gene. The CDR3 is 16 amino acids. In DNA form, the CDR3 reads TGTGCCAGCAGCTTCAACCTAGCGGGGGGGAAAGAGACCCAGTACTTC. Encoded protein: CASSFNLAGGKETQYF.

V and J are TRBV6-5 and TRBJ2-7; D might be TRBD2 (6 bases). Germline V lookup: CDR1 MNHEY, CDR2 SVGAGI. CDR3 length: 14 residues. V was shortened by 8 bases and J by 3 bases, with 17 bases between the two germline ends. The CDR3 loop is CASPGGRKNYEQYF. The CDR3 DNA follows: TGTGCCAGCCCCGGGGGACGCAAGAACTACGAGCAGTACTTC.

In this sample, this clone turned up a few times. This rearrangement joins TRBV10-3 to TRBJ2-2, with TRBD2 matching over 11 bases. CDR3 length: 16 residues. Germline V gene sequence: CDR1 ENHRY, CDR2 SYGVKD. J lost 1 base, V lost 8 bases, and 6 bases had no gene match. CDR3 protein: CAIRDGLAGNTGELFF. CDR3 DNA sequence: TGTGCCATCCGAGATGGACTAGCGGGGAACACCGGGGAGCTGTTTTTT.

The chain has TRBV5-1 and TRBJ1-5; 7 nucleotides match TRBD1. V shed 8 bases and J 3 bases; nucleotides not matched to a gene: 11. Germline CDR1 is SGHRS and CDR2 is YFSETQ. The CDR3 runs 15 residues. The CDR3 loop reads CASRITGDFNQPQHF. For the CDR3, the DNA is TGCGCCAGTCGGATTACAGGGGACTTCAATCAGCCCCAGCATTTT.

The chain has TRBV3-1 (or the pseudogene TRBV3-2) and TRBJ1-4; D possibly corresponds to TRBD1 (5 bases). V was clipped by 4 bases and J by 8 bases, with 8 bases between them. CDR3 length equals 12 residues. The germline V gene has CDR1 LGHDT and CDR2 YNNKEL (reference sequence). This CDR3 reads CASSPGVEKLFF. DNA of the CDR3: TGTGCCAGCAGCCCGGGGGTAGAAAAACTGTTTTTT.

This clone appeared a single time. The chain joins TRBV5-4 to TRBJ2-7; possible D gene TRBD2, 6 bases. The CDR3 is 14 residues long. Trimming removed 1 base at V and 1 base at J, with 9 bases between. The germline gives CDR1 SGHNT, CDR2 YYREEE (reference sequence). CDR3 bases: TGTGCCAGCAGCTTGCGGGGGAGATCCTACGAGCAGTACTTC. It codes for CASSLRGRSYEQYF.

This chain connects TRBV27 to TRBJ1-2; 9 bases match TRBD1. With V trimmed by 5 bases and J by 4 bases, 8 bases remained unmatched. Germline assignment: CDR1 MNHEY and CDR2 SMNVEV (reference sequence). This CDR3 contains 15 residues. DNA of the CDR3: TGTGCCAGCAGTGCCCTACCGGGACAGGGCTATGGCTACACCTTC. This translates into CASSALPGQGYGYTF.